The present entry profiles one TCR beta chain with its context. The entry originates in a study of T-cell reconstitution after alpha-beta-depleted transplantation in children. A library of TCRbeta sequences, prepared with unique molecular identifiers, was generated. TCRdb reanalysed the PCR reads using MiXCR and keeps one entry per CDR3 protein. The sample has more than 550,000 distinct CDR3 sequences; approximately 10% are singletons. Germline V lookup: CDR1 SGDLS, CDR2 YYNGEE. With V trimmed by 4 bases and J by 3 bases, 5 bases remained unmatched. This CDR3 spans 14 amino acids. The chain employs TRBV9 and TRBJ2-7; 9 positions match TRBD1. The specimen comprised PBMCs from the stem cell graft donor, sampled from the stem cell graft. The receptor was isolated from a human donor who donated a stem cell graft to a child with acute myeloid leukemia. CDR3 bases: TGTGCCAGCAGCCTCCGGACAGGGGACTACGAGCAGTACTTC. It is translated as CASSLRTGDYEQYF.